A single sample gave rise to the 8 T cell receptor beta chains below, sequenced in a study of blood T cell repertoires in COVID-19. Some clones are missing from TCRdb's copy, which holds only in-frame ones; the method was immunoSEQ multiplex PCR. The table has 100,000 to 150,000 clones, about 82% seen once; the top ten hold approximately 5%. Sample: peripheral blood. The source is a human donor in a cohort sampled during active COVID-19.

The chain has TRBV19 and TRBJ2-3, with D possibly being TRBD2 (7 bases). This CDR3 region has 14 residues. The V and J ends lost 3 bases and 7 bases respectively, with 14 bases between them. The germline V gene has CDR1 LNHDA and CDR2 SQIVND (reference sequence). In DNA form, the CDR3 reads TGTGCCAGTAGTATGAAGGGAGGGGGAAATACGCAGTATTTT. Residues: CASSMKGGGNTQYF. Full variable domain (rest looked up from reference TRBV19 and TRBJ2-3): DGGITQSPKYLFRKEGQNVTLSCEQNLNHDAMYWYRQDPGQGLRLIYYSQIVNDFQKGDIAEGYSVSREKKESFPLTVTSAQKNPTAFYLCASSMKGGGNTQYFGPGTRLTVL.

CDR3 bases: TGTGCCAGCAGCCTTAGTTACAGGGGGATGAGCTCCTACGAGCAGTACTTC. It codes for CASSLSYRGMSSYEQYF. The chain combines TRBV14 with TRBJ2-7; 8 positions match TRBD1. Germline V gives CDR1 SGHDN, CDR2 FVKESK. This CDR3 is built from 17 residues. V gave up 4 bases and J gave up 0 bases; unmatched junction bases: 11. The variable domain in full, with the rest retrieved from reference TRBV14 and TRBJ2-7, is EAGVTQFPSHSVIEKGQTVTLRCDPISGHDNLYWYRRVMGKEIKFLLHFVKESKQDESGMPNNRFLAERTGGTYSTLKVQPAELEDSGVYFCASSLSYRGMSSYEQYFGPGTRLTVT.

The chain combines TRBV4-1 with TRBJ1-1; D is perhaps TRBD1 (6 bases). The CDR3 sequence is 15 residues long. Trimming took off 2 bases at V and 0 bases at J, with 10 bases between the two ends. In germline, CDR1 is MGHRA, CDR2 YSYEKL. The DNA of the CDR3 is TGCGCCAGCAGCCAATCTGGGGGCATGAACACTGAAGCTTTCTTT. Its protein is CASSQSGGMNTEAFF.

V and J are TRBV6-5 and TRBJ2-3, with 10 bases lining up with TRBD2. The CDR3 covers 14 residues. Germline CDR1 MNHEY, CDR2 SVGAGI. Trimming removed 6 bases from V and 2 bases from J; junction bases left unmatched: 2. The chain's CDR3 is CASRGLAITDTQYF. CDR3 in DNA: TGTGCCAGCAGGGGACTAGCGATCACAGATACGCAGTATTTT.

The CDR3 protein is CASSVTRLAGANEQFF. The CDR3 DNA follows: TGTGCCAGCAGCGTTACCCGACTAGCGGGAGCAAATGAGCAGTTCTTC. This chain joins TRBV9 and TRBJ2-1; the match to TRBD2 covers 12 bases. CDR1 is SGDLS, CDR2 YYNGEE, per germline. V lost 2 bases to trimming and J lost 7 bases; unmatched junction nucleotides: 7. The CDR3 is 16 residues long.

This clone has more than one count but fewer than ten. The CDR3 protein is CASLREYTGELFF. For the CDR3, the DNA is TGCGCCAGCTTACGAGAGTACACCGGGGAGCTGTTTTTT. This rearrangement joins TRBV10-2 to TRBJ2-2; D is unclear. V shed 8 bases and J shed 3 bases, with 10 bases lying between them. The CDR3 loop spans 13 amino acids. The germline V gene encodes CDR1 WSHSY and CDR2 SAAADI.

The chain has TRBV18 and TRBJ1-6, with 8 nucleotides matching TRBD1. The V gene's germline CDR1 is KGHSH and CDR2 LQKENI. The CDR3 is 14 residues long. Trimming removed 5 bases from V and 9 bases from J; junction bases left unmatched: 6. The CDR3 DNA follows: TGTGCCAGCTCAGCCGCGGACAGGGTTTCACCCCTCCACTTT. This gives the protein CASSAADRVSPLHF.

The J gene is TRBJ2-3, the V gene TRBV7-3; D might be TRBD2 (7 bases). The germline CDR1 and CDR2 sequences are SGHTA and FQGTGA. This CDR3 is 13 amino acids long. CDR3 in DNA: TGTGCTTCGGGGGGCGGTAGCACAGATACGCAGTATTTT. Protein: CASGGGSTDTQYF.